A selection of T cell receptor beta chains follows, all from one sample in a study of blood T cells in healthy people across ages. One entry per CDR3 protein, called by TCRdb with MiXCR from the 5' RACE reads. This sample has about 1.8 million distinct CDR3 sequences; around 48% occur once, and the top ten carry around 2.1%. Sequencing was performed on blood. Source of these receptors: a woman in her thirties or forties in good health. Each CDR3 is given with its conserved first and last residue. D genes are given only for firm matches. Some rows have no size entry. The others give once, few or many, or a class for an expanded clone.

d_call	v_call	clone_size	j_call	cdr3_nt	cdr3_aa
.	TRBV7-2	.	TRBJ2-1	TGTGCCAGCAGCAATGGGGCGTACAATGAGCAGTTCTTC	CASSNGAYNEQFF
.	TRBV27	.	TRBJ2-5	TGTGCCAGCAGTCCTCAGGCGAGGGATGAGCAGTACTTC	CASSPQARDEQYF
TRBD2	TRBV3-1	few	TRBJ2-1	TGTGCCAGCAGCCACCAGCGGGGGGGCAGAAATGAGCAGTTCTTC	CASSHQRGGRNEQFF
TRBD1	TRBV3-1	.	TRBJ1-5	TGTGCCAGCAGCCAAGGTTCCGGGACAGTTTTACAGCCCCAGCATTTT	CASSQGSGTVLQPQHF
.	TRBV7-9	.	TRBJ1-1	TGTGCCAGCAGTCATAGGCCGGGGAACACTGAAGCTTTCTTT	CASSHRPGNTEAFF
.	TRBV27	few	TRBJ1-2	TGTGCCAGCAGTTCGGCGACAGGTGCGGAGGGCTACACCTTC	CASSSATGAEGYTF
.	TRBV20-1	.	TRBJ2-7	TGCAGTGCTCTCCGTCAGGTGGAATTATACGAGCAGTACTTC	CSALRQVELYEQYF
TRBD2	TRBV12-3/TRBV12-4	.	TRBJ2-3	TGTGCCAGCAGTTCCACACTTTCGGGGGGTAGGACAGATACGCAGTATTTT	CASSSTLSGGRTDTQYF
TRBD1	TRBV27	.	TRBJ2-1	TGTGCCAGCAATGCGGACAGGGCAATTTACAATGAGCAGTTCTTC	CASNADRAIYNEQFF
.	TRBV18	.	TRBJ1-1	TGTGCCAGCTCAATTACAGAGAACACTGAAGCTTTCTTT	CASSITENTEAFF
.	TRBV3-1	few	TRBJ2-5	TGTGCCAGCAGCCTCCTAAGGGTAGGGGGTCAGCAGACCCAGTACTTC	CASSLLRVGGQQTQYF
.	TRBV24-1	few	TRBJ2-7	TGTGCCACCAGTGACGCTTTATACGAGCAGTACTTC	CATSDALYEQYF
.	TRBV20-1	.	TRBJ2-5	TGCAGTGCTATATTACCGGGACTCCGGCAAGAGACCCAGTACTTC	CSAILPGLRQETQYF
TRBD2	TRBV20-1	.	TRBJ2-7	TGCAGTGCTAGGGGACTAGCGGGGGGACTCTACAATGAGCAGTACTTC	CSARGLAGGLYNEQYF
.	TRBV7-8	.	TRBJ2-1	TGTGCCAGCGCCCCGGAAGGGGGGGCCTCTTTCAATGAGCAGTTCTTC	CASAPEGGASFNEQFF
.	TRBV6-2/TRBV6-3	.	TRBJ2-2	TGTGCCAGCAGGGAGGCCCTAGGACCCGGGGAGCTGTTTTTT	CASREALGPGELFF
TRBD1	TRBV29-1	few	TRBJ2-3	TGCAGCGTAGGGACAGGGGCCACAGATACGCAGTATTTT	CSVGTGATDTQYF
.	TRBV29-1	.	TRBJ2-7	TGCAGCGTTGAAGATCAGGACGAGCAGTACTTC	CSVEDQDEQYF
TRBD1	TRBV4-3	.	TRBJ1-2	TGCGCCAGCAGCCAAGATAGGACAGGGTATACCTATGGCTACACCTTC	CASSQDRTGYTYGYTF
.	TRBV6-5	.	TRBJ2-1	TGTGCCAGCAGTTATTTTGGGACGCAAGAGACCCAGTTCTTC	CASSYFGTQETQFF